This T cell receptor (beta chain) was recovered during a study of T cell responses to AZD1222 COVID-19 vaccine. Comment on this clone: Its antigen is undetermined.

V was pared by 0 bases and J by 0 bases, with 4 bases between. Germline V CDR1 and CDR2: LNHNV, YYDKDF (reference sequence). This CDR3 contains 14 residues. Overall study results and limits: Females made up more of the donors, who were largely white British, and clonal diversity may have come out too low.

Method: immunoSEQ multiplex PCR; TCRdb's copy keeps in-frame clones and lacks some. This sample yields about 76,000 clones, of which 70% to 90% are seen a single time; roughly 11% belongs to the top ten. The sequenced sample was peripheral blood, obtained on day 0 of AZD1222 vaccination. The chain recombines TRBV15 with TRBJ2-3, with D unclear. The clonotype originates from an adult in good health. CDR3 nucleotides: TGTGCCACCAGCAGAGAGGCTAGCACAGATACGCAGTATTTT. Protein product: CATSREASTDTQYF.